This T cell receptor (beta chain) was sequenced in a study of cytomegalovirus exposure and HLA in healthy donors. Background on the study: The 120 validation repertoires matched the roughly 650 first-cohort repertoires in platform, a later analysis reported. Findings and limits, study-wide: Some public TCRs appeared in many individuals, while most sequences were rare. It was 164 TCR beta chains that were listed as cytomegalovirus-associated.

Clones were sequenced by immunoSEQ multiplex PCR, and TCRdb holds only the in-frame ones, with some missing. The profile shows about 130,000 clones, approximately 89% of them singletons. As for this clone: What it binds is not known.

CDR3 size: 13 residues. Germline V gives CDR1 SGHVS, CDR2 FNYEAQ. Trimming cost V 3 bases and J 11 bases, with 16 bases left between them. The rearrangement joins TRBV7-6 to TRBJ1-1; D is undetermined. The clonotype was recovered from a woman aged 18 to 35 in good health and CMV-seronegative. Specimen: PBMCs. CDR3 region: CASSFTPTIEAFF. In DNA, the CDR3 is TGTGCCAGCAGCTTTACCCCGACAATAGAGGCTTTCTTT.